These 2 T cell receptor beta chains were all obtained from the same sample, sequenced in a study of identical twins. TCRdb reprocessed the 5' RACE reads via MiXCR and lists one record per CDR3 protein. The table has about 150,000 distinct CDR3 sequences, approximately 4% seen once; the top ten hold approximately 7.6%. The sequenced sample was memory T cells sorted from blood. The receptors stem from a man aged 18-30 years in good health.

At least ten counts were recorded for this clonotype. The chain links TRBV7-9 to TRBJ2-3, with TRBD2 matching 11 bases. Germline CDR1 SEHNR, CDR2 FQNEAQ (reference sequence). The CDR3 runs to 15 residues. Losses at the gene ends were 6 bases for V and 2 bases for J; bases not matched to a gene: 4. CDR3 DNA: TGTGCCAGCAGGCGACTAGCGGGGACCACAGATACGCAGTATTTT. This gives the protein CASRRLAGTTDTQYF.

This clonotype was seen repeatedly, ten times or more. V gene TRBV2 combines with J gene TRBJ2-1; tentative D call: TRBD1 (6 bases). The CDR3 spans 16 residues. Germline CDR1 reads SNHLY; CDR2 reads FYNNEI. The V end was cut by 10 bases, the J end by 0 bases, with 19 bases between. CDR3 DNA sequence: TGTGCCACTCGGACAGAAAGTTTCAGCTCCTACAATGAGCAGTTCTTC. This codes for CATRTESFSSYNEQFF.